This T cell receptor (beta chain) was profiled in a study of cytomegalovirus exposure and HLA in healthy donors. Across the study: Earlier findings included roughly 120 million unique TCR beta sequences obtained from 150 million to 200 million T cells.

The PCR had 60 Vbeta and 13 Jbeta primers. The repertoire was sequenced with immunoSEQ multiplex PCR; TCRdb's copy has only in-frame clones and lacks some. The sample lists about 120,000 clones, roughly 80% occurring once. Overall study results and limits: Accurate prediction of HLA-A and HLA-B alleles (for most subjects) was reportedly achieved from TCR beta sequences.

Comments on this clone: The target antigen is unknown.

CDR3 length: 13 residues. The germline CDR1 and CDR2 sequences are GTSNPN and SVGIG (reference sequence). With 0 bases removed from V and 5 bases from J, the gap between germline ends came to 10 bases. The chain employs TRBV30 and TRBJ2-5, with D perhaps TRBD2 (5 bases). This sequence originates from a female donor in good health and CMV-seropositive. What was sequenced was PBMCs. CDR3 nucleotide sequence: TGTGCCTGGAGTGTCGGCGGCGGGGAGACCCAGTACTTC. It yields the protein CAWSVGGGETQYF. The entire variable domain, with the rest obtained from reference TRBV30 and TRBJ2-5, is as follows: SQTIHQWPATLVQPVGSPLSLECTVEGTSNPNLYWYRQAAGRGLQLLFYSVGIGQISSEVPQNLSASRPQDRQFILSSKKLLLSDSGFYLCAWSVGGGETQYFGPGTRLLVL.